This TCR beta chain was captured in a study of Tregs in tolerant kidney transplant recipients. Whole-study findings and limits: Activated donor B cell expansion appeared to reveal the most relevant donor-specific TCRbeta repertoire.

Germline assignment: CDR1 SGHAT and CDR2 FQNNGV. CDR3 size: 12 residues. Trimming took off 4 bases at V and 8 bases at J, with 6 bases between the two ends. Unstimulated Tregs (CD4+CD25+CD127-) and CD4+CD25- non-Tregs were sorted from PBMCs. The method was immunoSEQ multiplex PCR; TCRdb's version includes in-frame clones alone and lacks a portion of them. This sample has some 68,000 clones, with 84% found just once. With respect to this clone: Its matching antigen is unknown.

The rearrangement joins TRBV11-2 to TRBJ1-6, with D uncertain. The clonotype was recovered from a human donor in good health. Source material: CD4+ T cells from blood. CDR3 coding DNA: TGTGCCAGCAGCTCCACGGATTCACCCCTCCACTTT. It encodes CASSSTDSPLHF.